The 20 T cell receptor beta chains given below trace back to one sample, sequenced in a study of cytomegalovirus exposure and HLA in healthy donors. PCR involved 60 Vbeta and 13 Jbeta primers. Repertoires were generated with immunoSEQ multiplex PCR, while TCRdb's copy carries only in-frame clones and drops some. Here the sample spans about 130,000 clones, over 60% being singletons. Sequencing was performed on PBMCs. These TCRs come from a middle-aged man in good health and CMV-seronegative.

V gene TRBV7-9 combines with J gene TRBJ1-4; a possible D gene is TRBD1 (6 bases). Germline lookup yields CDR1 SEHNR and CDR2 FQNEAQ (reference sequence). This CDR3 region has 13 residues. Trimming shortened V by 1 base and J by 11 bases, and 11 bases separated the two germline ends. The CDR3 sequence is CASSLEGGDKLFF. The CDR3 region has the DNA TGTGCCAGCAGCTTAGAGGGGGGGGACAAACTGTTTTTT.

V gene TRBV7-8 combines with J gene TRBJ2-1; 7 nucleotides agree with TRBD1. V was clipped by 3 bases and J by 6 bases; unmatched bases: 14. This CDR3 contains 17 residues. Germline V gene sequence: CDR1 SGHVS, CDR2 FQNEAQ. CDR3 loop: CASSLYERQGVLNEQFF. The CDR3, as DNA: TGTGCCAGCAGCTTGTACGAACGGCAGGGGGTTCTCAATGAGCAGTTCTTC.

The CDR3 DNA sequence: TGCGCCAGCAGCCCCCTAGCGGGGGGGGAGACCCAGTACTTC. Translating it yields CASSPLAGGETQYF. The chain is built from TRBV4-3 and TRBJ2-5, with 12 bases identical to TRBD2. This CDR3 comprises 14 residues. Looked up from germline, CDR1 is LGHNA and CDR2 is YSLEER. V shed 4 bases and J 5 bases; nucleotides not matched to a gene: 2.

The chain combines TRBV30 with TRBJ1-4, with D unclear. V lost 1 base and J 3 bases, leaving 6 bases between the germline ends. Germline assignment: CDR1 GTSNPN and CDR2 SVGIG (reference sequence). The CDR3 has 13 residues. The CDR3 DNA sequence: TGTGCCTGGAGTGGGCAGGCTAATGAAAAACTGTTTTTT. Its translation is CAWSGQANEKLFF.

This chain uses TRBV7-9 with TRBJ2-7, with D unresolved. With 2 bases removed from V and 2 bases from J, the gap between germline ends came to 10 bases. In germline, CDR1 is SEHNR, CDR2 FQNEAQ (reference sequence). The CDR3 covers 14 residues. CDR3 nucleotide sequence: TGTGCCAGCAGCTTAACAGTACCTCCCTACGAGCAGTACTTC. It codes for CASSLTVPPYEQYF.

V gene TRBV15 combines with J gene TRBJ2-7, with 9 bases identical to TRBD1. V gave up 0 bases and J gave up 5 bases; unmatched junction bases: 8. This CDR3 contains 16 residues. CDR1 and CDR2 (germline): LNHNV, YYDKDF (reference sequence). CDR3 DNA: TGTGCCACCAGCAGAGATAGTGGGACAGGGTCCCACGAGCAGTACTTC. Its protein is CATSRDSGTGSHEQYF. The full variable domain, completed using reference TRBV15 and TRBJ2-7, is DAMVIQNPRYQVTQFGKPVTLSCSQTLNHNVMYWYQQKSSQAPKLLFHYYDKDFNNEADTPDNFQSRRPNTSFCFLDIRSPGLGDTAMYLCATSRDSGTGSHEQYFGPGTRLTVT.

The chain carries TRBV9 and TRBJ2-3, with TRBD1 as a possible D gene (5 bases). V dropped 1 base and J dropped 0 bases, with 9 bases sitting between them. CDR3 length equals 15 residues. Germline CDR1 is SGDLS and CDR2 is YYNGEE. The CDR3 loop reads CASSVRQMSTDTQYF. The CDR3 coding sequence is TGTGCCAGCAGCGTAAGACAGATGAGCACAGATACGCAGTATTTT. Using reference TRBV9 and TRBJ2-3 for the parts outside the CDR3, the full variable domain is DSGVTQTPKHLITATGQRVTLRCSPRSGDLSVYWYQQSLDQGLQFLIQYYNGEERAKGNILERFSAQQFPDLHSELNLSSLELGDSALYFCASSVRQMSTDTQYFGPGTRLTVL.

The V call is TRBV15, the J call TRBJ2-5; 8 bases agree with TRBD1. With V trimmed by 3 bases and J by 2 bases, 8 bases remained unmatched. CDR1 is LNHNV, CDR2 YYDKDF, per germline (reference sequence). The CDR3 spans 16 residues. In DNA form, the CDR3 reads TGTGCCACCAGCAGTGACAGGGGAAGGGGGCAAGAGACCCAGTACTTC. This encodes CATSSDRGRGQETQYF.

The chain has TRBV27 and TRBJ1-5; unclear D gene. Trimming pared 1 base from V and 6 bases from J, leaving 13 bases between. Looked up from germline, CDR1 is MNHEY and CDR2 is SMNVEV (reference sequence). The CDR3 has 15 residues. The CDR3 DNA sequence: TGTGCCAGCAGTTTATTGACACCAGAGGGTCAGCCCCAGCATTTT. Translated: CASSLLTPEGQPQHF.

This clone turned up a few times. The chain uses TRBV7-8 and TRBJ2-3, with 7 positions matching TRBD2. The V and J ends lost 8 bases and 4 bases, in that order; junction bases with no gene match: 6. This CDR3 spans 13 amino acids. Looked up from germline, CDR1 is SGHVS and CDR2 is FQNEAQ. CDR3 DNA sequence: TGTGCCAGCGGCGGGAGAGTGGCAGATACGCAGTATTTT. Its translation is CASGGRVADTQYF.

The chain links TRBV11-2 to TRBJ2-7; D remains ambiguous. Per germline, CDR1 SGHAT and CDR2 FQNNGV. The ends were cut back, 1 base at V and 5 bases at J, with 12 bases in the middle. CDR3 length: 14 residues. CDR3 region: CASSLVGAADEQYF. In DNA form, the CDR3 reads TGTGCCAGCAGCTTAGTAGGAGCTGCCGACGAGCAGTACTTC.

This clone showed up just a few times. The chain uses TRBV7-3 and TRBJ2-2; D perhaps matches TRBD2 (6 bases). The CDR3 runs 15 residues. CDR1 is SGHTA and CDR2 is FQGTGA in the germline V gene. Trimming shortened V by 5 bases and J by 5 bases, and 15 bases separated the two germline ends. As DNA, the CDR3 is TGTGCCAGCAGCCCCCGGGACTTACGAACCGGGGAGCTGTTTTTT. Its protein is CASSPRDLRTGELFF.

The gene calls are TRBV7-3 and TRBJ2-5; no firm D call. Per germline, CDR1 SGHTA and CDR2 FQGTGA. The CDR3 has 13 residues. V was shortened by 2 bases and J by 4 bases, with 8 bases between the two germline ends. CDR3 amino acids: CASSLRPGETQYF. CDR3 nucleotide sequence: TGTGCCAGCAGCTTACGGCCAGGAGAGACCCAGTACTTC.

This clone showed up just a few times. V is TRBV29-1 and J is TRBJ1-1; 12 nucleotides match TRBD1. The CDR3 spans 15 residues. V shed 6 bases, J shed 5 bases, and the junction held 10 bases outside the gene matches. The germline gives CDR1 SQVTM, CDR2 ANQGSEA. The CDR3 reads CSVGGTGGAETEAFF. In nucleotides, the CDR3 is TGCAGCGTAGGGGGGACAGGGGGCGCGGAGACTGAAGCTTTCTTT.

The rearrangement links TRBV28 to TRBJ1-1, with TRBD1 matching over 10 bases. The CDR3 runs 16 residues. The J segment lost 0 bases and the V segment lost 3 bases, leaving 4 bases of the junction unmatched. CDR1 is MDHEN, CDR2 SYDVKM, per germline. The CDR3 coding sequence is TGTGCCAGCAGTTTGGCCGGGACAGGGGTGAACACTGAAGCTTTCTTT. Its translation: CASSLAGTGVNTEAFF.

The V gene is TRBV19, the J gene TRBJ2-4, with D possibly being TRBD2 (7 bases). In germline, CDR1 is LNHDA, CDR2 SQIVND (reference sequence). The V and J ends lost 5 bases and 8 bases respectively, with 19 bases between them. The CDR3 loop spans 15 amino acids. CDR3: CASSGGGTVGHIQYF. The DNA for the CDR3 is TGTGCCAGTAGTGGCGGGGGCACTGTCGGGCACATTCAGTACTTC.

The J gene is TRBJ1-1, the V gene TRBV5-6; D is perhaps TRBD1 (5 bases). V lost 4 bases and J lost 4, with 14 bases in between. The CDR3 spans 14 residues. Per the germline V gene, CDR1 is SGHDT and CDR2 is YYEEEE. DNA for the CDR3: TGTGCCAGCAGCCCCAGGGAGGGTAGCACTGAAGCTTTCTTT. It is translated as CASSPREGSTEAFF.

This clone has only one observation. The genes are TRBV10-3 and TRBJ1-2; possible D gene TRBD1, 6 bases. The CDR3 is 15 residues long. CDR1 is ENHRY and CDR2 is SYGVKD in the germline V gene. The V gene lost 5 bases and the J gene lost 6 bases, with 19 bases spanning the gap. CDR3 residues: CAISNTVGGENGYTF. CDR3 in DNA: TGTGCCATCAGTAATACAGTTGGGGGCGAAAATGGCTACACCTTC.

The sample holds a few counts of this clone. The CDR3 is CASSRLGGYTEAFF. The DNA for the CDR3 is TGTGCCAGCAGTCGGTTGGGGGGGTACACTGAAGCTTTCTTT. The chain links TRBV14 to TRBJ1-1, with D possibly matching TRBD1 (5 bases). The germline V and J ends were trimmed by 6 bases and 3 bases, with 14 bases remaining between them. The CDR3 runs to 14 residues. The germline V gene encodes CDR1 SGHDN and CDR2 FVKESK.

This chain connects TRBV7-2 to TRBJ2-7; TRBD2 matches 8 bases. CDR1 SGHTA and CDR2 FQGNSA come from the germline V gene. Trimming took 1 base from V and 3 from J; bases not matched to a gene: 5. The CDR3 spans 15 residues. The chain's CDR3 is CASSLGGLAVYEQYF. CDR3 sequence (DNA): TGTGCCAGCAGCTTAGGCGGACTAGCAGTCTACGAGCAGTACTTC.